This T cell receptor beta chain is from a study of CD8+ T cells in alopecia areata. Study-wide points: Sharing of TCR sequences between patients (possibly for HLA-related reasons) was less clear than in mice. Higher clonality than in normal scalp was seen in lesional scalp, especially alopecia totalis/universalis.

In each case, RNA was isolated and then reverse transcribed into cDNA as the sequencing template. Data came from immunoSEQ multiplex PCR; TCRdb stores just in-frame clones and leaves some out. This sample has 37,000 or so clones, with 45% to 65% found just once. The authors sorted CD4+ cells into CD25+CD127- cells for about five patients. Lesional scalp tissue (obtained by punch biopsy) and peripheral blood were collected from alopecia areata patients. The CDR3 extends over 17 amino acids. Germline values: CDR1 SGHRS, CDR2 YFSETQ. The V end was cut by 0 bases, the J end by 1 base, with 13 bases between. Remarks on this clone: Its antigen is not identified.

The sequenced sample was CD4+ Tregs sorted from blood. The chain employs TRBV5-1 and TRBJ2-2; D unresolved. This TCR was recovered from a human donor with alopecia areata. The CDR3 spells CASSLARAMGNTGELFF. The CDR3 DNA reads as TGCGCCAGCAGCTTGGCTCGGGCGATGGGGAACACCGGGGAGCTGTTTTTT.